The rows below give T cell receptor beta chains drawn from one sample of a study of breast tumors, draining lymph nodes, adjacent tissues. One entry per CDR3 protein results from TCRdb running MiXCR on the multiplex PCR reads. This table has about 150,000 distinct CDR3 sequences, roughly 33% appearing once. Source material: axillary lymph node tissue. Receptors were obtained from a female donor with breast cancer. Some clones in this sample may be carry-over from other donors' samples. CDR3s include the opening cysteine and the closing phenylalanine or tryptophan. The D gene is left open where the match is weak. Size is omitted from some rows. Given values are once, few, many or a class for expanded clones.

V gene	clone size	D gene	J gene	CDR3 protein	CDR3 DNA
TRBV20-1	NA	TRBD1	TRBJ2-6	CSAWDRSLPNTEAF	TGCAGTGCTTGGGACAGATCACTGCCGAACACTGAAGCTTTC
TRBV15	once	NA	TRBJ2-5	CATGTAFQETQYF	TGTGCCACCGGGACGGCCTTCCAAGAGACCCAGTACTTC
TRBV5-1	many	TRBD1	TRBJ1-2	CASSTTGGIRGYTF	TGCGCCAGCAGCACTACAGGGGGCATACGTGGCTACACCTTC
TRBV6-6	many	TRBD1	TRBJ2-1	CASRPPGTGASNEQFF	TGTGCCAGCAGACCACCCGGGACAGGGGCCTCCAATGAGCAGTTCTTC
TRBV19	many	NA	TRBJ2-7	CASSNRDGASYEQYF	TGTGCCAGTAGTAACCGGGACGGAGCCTCCTACGAGCAGTACTTC
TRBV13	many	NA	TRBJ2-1	CASSPWMFGSPRMYNEQFF	TGTGCCAGCAGCCCTTGGATGTTCGGGAGTCCGAGGATGTACAATGAGCAGTTCTTC
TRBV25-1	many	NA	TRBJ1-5	CASSAGVGPQHF	TGTGCCAGCAGTGCCGGTGTTGGGCCCCAGCATTTT
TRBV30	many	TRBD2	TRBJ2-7	CAWSARTSGEQYF	TGTGCCTGGAGTGCAAGGACTAGCGGCGAGCAGTACTTC
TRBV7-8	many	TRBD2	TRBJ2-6	CASSFRGVSGANVLTF	TGTGCCAGCAGCTTCCGGGGGGTGTCTGGGGCCAACGTCCTGACTTTC
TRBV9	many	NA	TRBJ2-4	CASSVGGFSENIQYF	TGTGCCAGCAGCGTAGGGGGGTTTAGCGAAAACATTCAGTACTTC
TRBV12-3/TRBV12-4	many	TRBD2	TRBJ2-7	CASRRGGPSSYEQYF	TGTGCCAGCAGGCGGGGGGGGCCAAGCTCCTACGAGCAGTACTTC
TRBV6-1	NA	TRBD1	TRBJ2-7	CASSEGQGHEQYF	TGTGCCAGCAGCGAAGGACAGGGGCACGAGCAGTACTTC
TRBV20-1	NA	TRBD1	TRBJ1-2	CRVGGRGVQGYTF	TGCAGGGTAGGGGGCAGGGGAGTTCAGGGCTACACCTTC
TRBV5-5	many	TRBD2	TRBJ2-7	CASSLASLAGGFTYEQYF	TGTGCCAGCAGCTTGGCATCGCTAGCGGGGGGGTTTACCTACGAGCAGTACTTC
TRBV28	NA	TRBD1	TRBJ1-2	CASSRDRVKGYTF	TGTGCCAGCAGTCGTGACAGGGTAAAAGGCTACACCTTC
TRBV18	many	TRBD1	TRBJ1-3	CASSPQGTGKSSGNTIYF	TGTGCCAGCTCACCACAGGGGACAGGGAAGAGCTCTGGAAACACCATATATTTT
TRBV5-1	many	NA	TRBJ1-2	CASSVKGVSNYGYTF	TGCGCCAGCAGCGTCAAGGGGGTCTCTAACTATGGCTACACCTTC
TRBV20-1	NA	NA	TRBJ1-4	CSASAFGGDEKLFF	TGCAGTGCCAGCGCGTTCGGCGGGGATGAAAAACTGTTTTTT
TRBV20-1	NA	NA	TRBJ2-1	CSARESNEQSF	TGCAGTGCTAGGGAGTCTAATGAGCAGTCCTTC
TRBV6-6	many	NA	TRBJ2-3	CASSYSPGVAPTDTQYF	TGTGCCAGCAGTTACTCCCCCGGGGTGGCCCCCACAGATACGCAGTATTTT
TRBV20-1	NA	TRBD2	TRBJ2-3	CSARDLLAGYNEQYF	TGCAGTGCTAGAGATCTCCTAGCGGGGTACAATGAGCAGTATTTT
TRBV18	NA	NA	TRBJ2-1	CASSPRQAHTDTQFF	TGTGCCAGCTCACCAAGACAGGCTCACACAGATACGCAGTTCTTC
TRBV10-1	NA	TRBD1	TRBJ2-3	CASSDYFGTGTTDTQYF	TGCGCCAGCAGTGATTACTTTGGGACAGGAACCACAGATACGCAGTATTTT
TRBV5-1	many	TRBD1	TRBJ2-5	CASSLGDRYQETQYF	TGCGCCAGCAGCTTGGGGGACAGGTACCAAGAGACCCAGTACTTC
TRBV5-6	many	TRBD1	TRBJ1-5	CASSLALQGGGQPQHF	TGTGCCAGCAGCTTGGCCCTTCAGGGGGGAGGTCAGCCCCAGCATTTT
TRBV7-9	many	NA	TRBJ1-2	CASSMEYGYTF	TGTGCCAGCAGTATGGAGTATGGCTACACCTTC
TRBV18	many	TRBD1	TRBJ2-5	CASSPVTGGGQETQYF	TGTGCCAGCTCACCAGTCACAGGGGGAGGCCAAGAGACCCAGTACTTC
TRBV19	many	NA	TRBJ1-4	CASKSGTSGEKLFF	TGTGCCAGTAAATCCGGGACAAGCGGTGAAAAACTGTTTTTT
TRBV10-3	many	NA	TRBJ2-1	CAISSGSRADEQFF	TGTGCCATCAGTTCCGGTTCTAGGGCGGATGAGCAGTTCTTC
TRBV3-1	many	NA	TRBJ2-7	CASSQGQGYEQYF	TGTGCCAGCTCCCAAGGTCAGGGATACGAGCAGTACTTC
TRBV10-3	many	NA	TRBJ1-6	CGKAGESPLHF	TGTGGAAAGGCAGGAGAATCACCCCTCCACTTT
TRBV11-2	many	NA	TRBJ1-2	CASSYQGNYGYTF	TGTGCCAGCAGCTACCAGGGGAACTATGGCTACACCTTC
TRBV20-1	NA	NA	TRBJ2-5	CSAKKTAAQETQYF	TGCAGTGCTAAAAAGACAGCGGCACAAGAGACCCAGTACTTC
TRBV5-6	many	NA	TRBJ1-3	CASSLVAGSSGNTIYF	TGTGCCAGCAGCTTGGTAGCAGGGAGCTCTGGAAACACCATATATTTT
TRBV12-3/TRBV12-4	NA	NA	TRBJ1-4	CASSLTGGGTNEKLFF	TGTGCCAGCAGCCTCACGGGGGGGGGCACTAATGAAAAACTGTTTTTT
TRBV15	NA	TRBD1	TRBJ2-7	CATSRYDRAEEQYF	TGTGCCACCAGCAGATACGACAGGGCTGAGGAGCAGTACTTC
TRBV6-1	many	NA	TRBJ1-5	CASSEDNFYSNQPQHF	TGTGCCAGCAGTGAAGACAATTTCTATAGCAATCAGCCCCAGCATTTT
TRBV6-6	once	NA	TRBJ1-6	CASSQTRDGSTSPLHF	TGTGCCAGCAGTCAGACCCGGGACGGCTCAACCTCACCCCTCCACTTT
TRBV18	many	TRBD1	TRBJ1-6	CASSPTGVLNSPLHF	TGTGCCAGCTCACCTACAGGGGTCCTTAATTCACCCCTCCACTTT
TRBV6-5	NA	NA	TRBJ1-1	CASSYDPARATEAFF	TGTGCCAGCAGTTACGATCCAGCCAGGGCCACTGAAGCTTTCTTT
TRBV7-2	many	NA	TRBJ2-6	CAGRRGLGSGANVLTF	TGTGCTGGCCGGAGGGGGCTGGGCTCTGGGGCCAACGTCCTGACTTTC
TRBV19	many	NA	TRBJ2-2	CASKTGTSGGELFF	TGTGCCAGTAAGACCGGGACGAGTGGCGGGGAGCTGTTTTTT
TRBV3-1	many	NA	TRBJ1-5	CASSQGTAGAQPQHF	TGTGCCAGCAGCCAGGGGACGGCCGGGGCTCAGCCCCAGCATTTT
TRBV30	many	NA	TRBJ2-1	CAWSSEGIEQFF	TGTGCCTGGAGTTCCGAAGGGATTGAGCAGTTCTTC
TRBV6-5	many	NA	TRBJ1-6	CASSHSVRPNSPLHF	TGTGCCAGCAGTCACTCGGTTAGGCCAAATTCACCCCTCCACTTT
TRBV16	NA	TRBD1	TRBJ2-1	CASSPSNRDRALNEQFF	TGTGCCAGCTCACCTAGCAACCGGGACAGGGCTTTAAATGAGCAGTTCTTC
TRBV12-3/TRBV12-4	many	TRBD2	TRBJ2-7	CASSLRRGAYEQYF	TGTGCCAGCAGTTTACGGCGGGGGGCCTACGAGCAGTACTTC
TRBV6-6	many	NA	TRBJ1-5	CASIEIGNQPQHF	TGTGCCAGCATTGAGATCGGCAATCAGCCCCAGCATTTT
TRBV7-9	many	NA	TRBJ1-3	CASSPGGAATGNTIYF	TGTGCCAGCAGCCCGGGAGGGGCTGCCACTGGAAACACCATATATTTT
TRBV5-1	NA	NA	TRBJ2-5	CASSSNRAQETQYF	TGCGCCAGCAGCTCTAACAGGGCCCAAGAGACCCAGTACTTC
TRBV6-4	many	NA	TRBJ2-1	CASSDTSGDNEQFF	TGTGCCAGCAGTGATACATCAGGCGACAATGAGCAGTTCTTC
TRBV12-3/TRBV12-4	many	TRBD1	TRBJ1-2	CASSPTGTNYGYTF	TGTGCCAGCAGTCCGACAGGGACGAACTATGGCTACACCTTC
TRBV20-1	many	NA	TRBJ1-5	CSATPGDPNQPQHF	TGCAGTGCGACCCCCGGGGACCCCAATCAGCCCCAGCATTTT